This T cell receptor (beta chain) originates from a study of blood T cells in healthy people across ages. CDR3 size: 13 residues. The V and J ends lost 6 bases and 2 bases respectively, with 10 bases between them. CDR1 DFQATT and CDR2 SNEGSKA come from the germline V gene (reference sequence). This clonotype was seen a handful of times. Through a sample-barcoded 5' primer and a J-beta primer mix, a second PCR was run for roughly 6 to 12 cycles. A template-switch adaptor containing 12 random nucleotides labeled each cDNA molecule. From the 5' RACE reads, TCRdb called clonotypes with MiXCR, one entry per CDR3 protein. The sample carries roughly 1,100,000 distinct CDR3 sequences, 20% to 25% recorded once. These data also formed part of another study, on T cells of mothers and their children.

Sequenced: blood. V is TRBV20-1 and J is TRBJ2-2; no firm D call. The sequence derives from a girl aged 2 to 10 in good health. The CDR3 loop is CSARSDNTGELFF. The CDR3 DNA sequence: TGCAGTGCGCGGAGCGATAACACCGGGGAGCTGTTTTTT.